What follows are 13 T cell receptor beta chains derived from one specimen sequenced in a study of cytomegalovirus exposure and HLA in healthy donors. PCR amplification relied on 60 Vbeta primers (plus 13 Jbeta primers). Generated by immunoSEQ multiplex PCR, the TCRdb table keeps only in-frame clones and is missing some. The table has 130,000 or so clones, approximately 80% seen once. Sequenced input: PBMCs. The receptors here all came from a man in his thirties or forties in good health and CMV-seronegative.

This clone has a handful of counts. The chain's CDR3 is CASSLVRSSYEQYF. In DNA form, the CDR3 reads TGTGCCAGCAGTTTGGTGAGAAGCTCCTACGAGCAGTACTTC. V usage is TRBV28 and J usage is TRBJ2-7; unclear D gene. This CDR3 has 14 amino acids. Germline-derived CDR1 and CDR2 are MDHEN and SYDVKM. V lost 3 bases to trimming and J lost 0 bases, with 9 bases between them.

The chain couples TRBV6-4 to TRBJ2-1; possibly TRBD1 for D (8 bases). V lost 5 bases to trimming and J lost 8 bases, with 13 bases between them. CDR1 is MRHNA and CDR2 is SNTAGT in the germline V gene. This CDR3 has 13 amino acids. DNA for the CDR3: TGTGCCAGCAGTACAGGGGGGGAGGATGAGCAGTTCTTC. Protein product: CASSTGGEDEQFF.

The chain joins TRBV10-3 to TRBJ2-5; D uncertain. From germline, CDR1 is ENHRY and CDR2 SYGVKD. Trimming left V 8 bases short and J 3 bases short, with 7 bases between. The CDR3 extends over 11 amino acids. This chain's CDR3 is CAIGREETQYF. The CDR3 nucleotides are TGTGCCATCGGCCGGGAAGAGACCCAGTACTTC.

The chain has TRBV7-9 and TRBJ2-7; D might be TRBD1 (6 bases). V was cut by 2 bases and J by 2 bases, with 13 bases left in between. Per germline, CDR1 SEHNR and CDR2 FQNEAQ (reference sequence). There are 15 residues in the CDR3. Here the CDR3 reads CASSLLQGTPYEQYF. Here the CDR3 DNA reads TGTGCCAGCAGCTTATTGCAGGGGACCCCCTACGAGCAGTACTTC. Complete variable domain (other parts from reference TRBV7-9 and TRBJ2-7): DTGVSQNPRHKITKRGQNVTFRCDPISEHNRLYWYRQTLGQGPEFLTYFQNEAQLEKSRLLSDRFSAERPKGSFSTLEIQRTEQGDSAMYLCASSLLQGTPYEQYFGPGTRLTVT.

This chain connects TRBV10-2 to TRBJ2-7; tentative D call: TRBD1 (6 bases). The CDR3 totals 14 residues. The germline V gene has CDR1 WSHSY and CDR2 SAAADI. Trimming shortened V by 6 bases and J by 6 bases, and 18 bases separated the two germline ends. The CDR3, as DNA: TGCGCCAGCAGGCCTCTGGCAGGGGTTCCCGAGCAGTACTTC. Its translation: CASRPLAGVPEQYF.

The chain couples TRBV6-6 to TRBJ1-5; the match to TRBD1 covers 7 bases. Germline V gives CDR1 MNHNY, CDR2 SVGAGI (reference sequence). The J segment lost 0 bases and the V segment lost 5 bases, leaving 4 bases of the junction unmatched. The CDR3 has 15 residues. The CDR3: CASSGQVNSNQPQHF. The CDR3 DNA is TGTGCCAGCAGTGGACAGGTGAATAGCAATCAGCCCCAGCATTTT.

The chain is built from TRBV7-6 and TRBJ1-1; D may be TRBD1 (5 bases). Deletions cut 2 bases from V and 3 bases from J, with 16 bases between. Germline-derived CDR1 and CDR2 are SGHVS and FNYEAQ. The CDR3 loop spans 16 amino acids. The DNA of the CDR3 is TGTGCCAGCAGCTTATTCGCGTCAGGGTTGTACACTGAAGCTTTCTTT. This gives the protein CASSLFASGLYTEAFF. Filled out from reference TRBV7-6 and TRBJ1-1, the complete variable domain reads GAGVSQSPRYKVTKRGQDVALRCDPISGHVSLYWYRQALGQGPEFLTYFNYEAQQDKSGLPNDRFSAERPEGSISTLTIQRTEQRDSAMYRCASSLFASGLYTEAFFGQGTRLTVV.

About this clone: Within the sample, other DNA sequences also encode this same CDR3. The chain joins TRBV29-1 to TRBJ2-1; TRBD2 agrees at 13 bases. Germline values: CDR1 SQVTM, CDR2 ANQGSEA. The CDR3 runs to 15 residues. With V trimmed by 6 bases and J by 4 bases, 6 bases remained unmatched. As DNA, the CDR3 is TGCAGCGTCGCTGGACTAGCGGGAGTATACAATGAGCAGTTCTTC. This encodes CSVAGLAGVYNEQFF.

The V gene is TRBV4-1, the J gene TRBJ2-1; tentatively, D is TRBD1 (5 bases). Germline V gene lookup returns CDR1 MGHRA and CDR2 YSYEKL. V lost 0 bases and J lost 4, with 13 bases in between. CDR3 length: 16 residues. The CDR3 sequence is CASSQESRVGYNEQFF. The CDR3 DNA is TGCGCCAGCAGCCAAGAAAGCAGGGTGGGATACAATGAGCAGTTCTTC.

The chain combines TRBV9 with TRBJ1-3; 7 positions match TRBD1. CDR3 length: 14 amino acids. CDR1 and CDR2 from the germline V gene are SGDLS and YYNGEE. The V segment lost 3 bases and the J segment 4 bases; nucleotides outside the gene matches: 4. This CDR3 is CASSARDRGNTIYF. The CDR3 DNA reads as TGTGCCAGCAGCGCTCGGGACAGAGGAAACACCATATATTTT.

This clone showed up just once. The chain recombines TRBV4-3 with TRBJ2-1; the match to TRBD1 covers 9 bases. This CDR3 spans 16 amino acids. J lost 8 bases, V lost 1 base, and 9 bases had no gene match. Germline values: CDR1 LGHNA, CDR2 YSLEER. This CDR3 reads CASSQADRGEEYEQFF. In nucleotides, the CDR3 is TGCGCCAGCAGCCAAGCGGACAGGGGCGAGGAGTATGAGCAGTTCTTC.

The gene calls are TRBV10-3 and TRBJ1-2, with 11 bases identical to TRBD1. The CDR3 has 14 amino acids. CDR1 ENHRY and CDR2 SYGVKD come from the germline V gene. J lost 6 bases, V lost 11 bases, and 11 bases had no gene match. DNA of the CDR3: TGTGCCGCTTCACCGGGACAGGGGGACCATGGCTACACCTTC. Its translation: CAASPGQGDHGYTF.

The CDR3 sequence: CASSDYRNTEAFF. For the CDR3, the DNA is TGTGCCAGCAGTGATTACAGGAACACTGAAGCTTTCTTT. The V gene is TRBV2, the J gene TRBJ1-1; D unresolved. The CDR3 loop spans 13 amino acids. V shed 3 bases and J shed 1 base, with 6 bases lying between them. Germline CDR1 reads SNHLY; CDR2 reads FYNNEI.